A single sample is the source of the 21 T cell receptor beta chains below, sequenced in a study of CD4 and CD8 cells across lung adenocarcinoma regions. TCRdb redid the calling of the PCR reads with MiXCR, one entry per CDR3 protein. The profile shows roughly 10,000 distinct CDR3 sequences, over 45% of them singletons. The material sequenced was CD8+ T cells from the margin of a lung tumor. Receptors originate from a male donor with lung adenocarcinoma. The CD4 and CD8 labels of this study may be unreliable.

This clonotype is categorized as medium-sized. V usage is TRBV6-1 and J usage is TRBJ2-2, with 13 bases aligning to TRBD2. The CDR3 length is 18 residues. The germline V gene has CDR1 MNHNS and CDR2 SASEGT. V shed 5 bases, J shed 4 bases, and the junction held 10 bases outside the gene matches. The CDR3 loop reads CASSLGLAGEPPTGELFF. CDR3 coding DNA: TGTGCCAGCAGTCTAGGACTAGCGGGAGAACCCCCCACCGGGGAGCTGTTTTTT.

In its sample, this clonotype is medium-sized. This chain links TRBV12-3 or TRBV12-4 with TRBJ2-1; unclear D gene. The CDR3 runs to 13 residues. Trimming took off 3 bases at V and 4 bases at J, with 7 bases between the two ends. The CDR3 region has the DNA TGTGCCAGCAGTTTTGGGGTTTACAATGAGCAGTTCTTC. This gives the protein CASSFGVYNEQFF.

J is TRBJ2-3 and V is TRBV19, with D perhaps assigned TRBD1 or TRBD2 (7 bases each). This CDR3 is 19 amino acids long. Germline CDR1 is LNHDA and CDR2 is SQIVND (reference sequence). V was clipped by 5 bases and J by 3 bases, with 27 bases between them. The CDR3, as DNA: TGTGCCAGTAGTCCTGGACCCACAATGTGGGAGGGGGCAACAGATACGCAGTATTTT. This translates into CASSPGPTMWEGATDTQYF.

The chain employs TRBV7-2 and TRBJ1-2; D may be TRBD1 (5 bases). The CDR3 loop spans 13 amino acids. Germline V gives CDR1 SGHTA, CDR2 FQGNSA. Trimming stripped 4 bases from V and 5 bases from J, with 11 bases between. For the CDR3, the DNA is TGTGCCAGCAGCTCAAGACAGACTTATGGCTACACCTTC. It specifies CASSSRQTYGYTF.

Regarding this clonotype: The junction shows a germline mismatch at one end, possibly a read error. This rearrangement joins TRBV12-3 or TRBV12-4 to TRBJ2-3; D might be TRBD2 (6 bases). The CDR3 consists of 12 residues. CDR3 nucleotide sequence: TGTGCCAGCAGGGTAGCGGCGAGGGCGCAGTTTTTC. Its translation: CASRVAARAQFF.

This clonotype has just one count. The junction differs from germline at one of its ends, possibly a read error. This chain uses TRBV6-1 with TRBJ2-3; possible D gene TRBD1, 5 bases. Germline values: CDR1 MNHNS, CDR2 SASEGT. The CDR3 consists of 14 residues. The CDR3 sequence is CPSTGRSDKNTQYF. CDR3 nucleotide sequence: TGTCCCAGCACTGGGCGGTCGGACAAAAATACGCAGTACTTT.

Of note for this clonotype: No conserved phenylalanine or tryptophan ends this CDR3, so it is likely a read error. The limits of the CDR3 on the DNA are not certain, so only TCRdb's listed CDR3 is given. This chain connects TRBV7-6 to TRBJ2-1; the table assigns TRBD2, which was not confirmed against the DNA. Germline CDR1 SGHVS, CDR2 FNYEAQ. Both ends counted, the CDR3 spans 8 residues. This CDR3 is CASSERAG.

The chain combines TRBV10-2 with TRBJ2-4, with 9 bases matching TRBD1. There are 15 residues in the CDR3. J was trimmed by 13 bases and V by 6 bases; bases with no gene match: 16. Germline V gene sequence: CDR1 WSHSY, CDR2 SAAADI. CDR3 sequence reads: CASRQGAGAKNTQYF. For the CDR3, the DNA is TGCGCCAGCAGACAGGGGGCCGGGGCCAAAAACACCCAGTACTTC.

The chain couples TRBV6-5 to TRBJ2-3; TRBD1 aligns across 7 bases. CDR3 size: 14 residues. Germline CDR1 MNHEY, CDR2 SVGAGI. The ends lost 0 bases at V and 8 bases at J; junction bases unmatched: 5. Written as DNA, the CDR3 is TGTGCCAGCAGTTACTCGAGAGGGGGCGGTACGCAGTATTTT. Translated: CASSYSRGGGTQYF.

This clonotype counts as large (0.1 to 1%). The chain employs TRBV6-5 and TRBJ2-1, with D perhaps matching TRBD2 (7 bases). Germline V gene lookup returns CDR1 MNHEY and CDR2 SVGAGI. The V end was cut by 2 bases, the J end by 5 bases, with 13 bases between. This CDR3 spans 15 amino acids. Here the CDR3 DNA reads TGTGCCAGCAGTTACGCCGGGGGGCCCCACAATGAGCAGTTCTTC. Its protein product is CASSYAGGPHNEQFF.

Turning to this clonotype: A junction boundary mismatches the germline segment, possibly from a read error. The CDR3 region has the DNA TGTGCCAGCAGCTATGGGAACACAGGTACGCAGTTTTTT. It encodes CASSYGNTGTQFF. The chain couples TRBV27 to TRBJ2-3, with D possibly TRBD1 on 5 matching bases. The CDR3 is 13 amino acids. Germline CDR1 reads MNHEY; CDR2 reads SMNVEV (reference sequence).

V and J are TRBV10-1 and TRBJ2-1; D gene unclear. V lost 3 bases and J lost 4, with 10 bases in between. Germline V gene lookup returns CDR1 WNHNN and CDR2 SYGVQD (reference sequence). The CDR3 is 14 residues long. This chain's CDR3 is CASSERTDYNEQFF. The CDR3 nucleotides read TGCGCCAGCAGTGAACGGACGGATTACAATGAGCAGTTCTTC.

The V gene is TRBV6-1, the J gene TRBJ2-3; 8 bases match TRBD1. The J call may not be correct, given that the DNA end is closer to TRBJ2-7. The CDR3 runs to 16 residues. Germline CDR1 reads MNHNS; CDR2 reads SASEGT. The CDR3 sequence is CASRGLRTGTANEQYF. The CDR3 bases are TGTGCCAGCAGGGGCCTCCGGACAGGGACAGCAAATGAGCAGTACTTC.

A note on this clonotype: The CDR3 does not end in the conserved phenylalanine or tryptophan, so this is likely a read error. This chain links TRBV25-1 with TRBJ2-1; D is undetermined. V shed 11 bases and J shed 0 bases, with 8 bases lying between them. The CDR3 is 12 residues long. Germline CDR1 MGHDK, CDR2 SYGVNS. The CDR3 sequence is CASRSSYNEQFS. The CDR3, as DNA: TGTGCCTCTAGGAGCTCCTACAATGAGCAGTTCTCC.

Here the CDR3 DNA reads TGTGCCAGCGAAACCAACACCGGGGAGCTGTTTTTT. It encodes CASETNTGELFF. J is TRBJ2-2 and V is TRBV27, with no clear D. CDR3 length equals 12 residues. Germline V lookup: CDR1 MNHEY, CDR2 SMNVEV (reference sequence). Trimming shortened V by 8 bases and J by 2 bases, and 6 bases separated the two germline ends.

In its sample, this clonotype ranks as medium-sized. V usage is TRBV10-3 and J usage is TRBJ2-1; no firm D call. V lost 3 bases, J lost 7 bases, and 7 bases lay in between. Germline CDR1 is ENHRY and CDR2 is SYGVKD. CDR3 length: 12 amino acids. The CDR3 coding sequence is TGTGCCATCAGTGATGGTGGGAATGAGCAGTTCTTC. Its protein product is CAISDGGNEQFF.

This clonotype was counted between two and nine times. The chain carries TRBV10-1 and TRBJ2-2; D is unclear. Between the trimmed V and J ends, which lost 3 bases and 6 bases, there was a span of 5 bases. Germline assignment: CDR1 WNHNN and CDR2 SYGVQD (reference sequence). CDR3 length: 12 residues. CDR3 coding DNA: TGCGCCAGCAGTGACGCCCCCGGGGAGCTGTTTTTT. It specifies CASSDAPGELFF.

The chain links TRBV7-2 to TRBJ2-3; D possibly corresponds to TRBD1 (5 bases). The J call may be mistaken, given a closer DNA end match to TRBJ2-5. CDR3 length: 12 residues. Germline V lookup: CDR1 SGHTA, CDR2 FQGNSA. The CDR3 DNA sequence: TGTGCCAGCAGCCCCCAGGGTGAGACCCAGTACTTC. Protein product: CASSPQGETQYF.

This clonotype is labeled medium-sized. This chain links TRBV27 with TRBJ2-7; either TRBD1 or TRBD2 may supply D (6 bases each). The CDR3 extends over 17 amino acids. Deletions cut 5 bases from V and 2 bases from J, with 22 bases between. CDR1 is MNHEY, CDR2 SMNVEV, per germline (reference sequence). The CDR3 loop reads CASSGTGEWAGAYEQYF. The DNA for the CDR3 is TGTGCCAGCAGTGGGACGGGGGAATGGGCAGGGGCCTACGAGCAGTACTTC.

The rearrangement uses TRBV6-5 and TRBJ2-3; 7 bases agree with TRBD1. The tail of the sequence fits TRBJ2-5 better, so the J call may be wrong. From germline, CDR1 is MNHEY and CDR2 SVGAGI. This CDR3 region has 15 residues. CDR3 residues: CASSYTRGKAETQYF. The CDR3 coding sequence is TGTGCCAGCAGTTATACCAGGGGGAAGGCGGAGACCCAGTACTTC.

The genes are TRBV6-2 or TRBV6-3 and TRBJ1-6; 11 bases line up with TRBD1. J was trimmed by 1 base and V by 5 bases; bases with no gene match: 7. The CDR3 covers 18 residues. In germline, CDR1 is MNHEY, CDR2 SVGEGT. CDR3 sequence (DNA): TGTGCCAGCAGTATCGGACAGGGGGCGCTTTCCTATAATTCACCCCTCCACTTT. Its translation is CASSIGQGALSYNSPLHF.